This T cell receptor (beta chain) was obtained from a study of identical twins. J lost 5 bases, V lost 0 bases, and 16 bases had no gene match. Looked up from germline, CDR1 is SQVTM and CDR2 is ANQGSEA. CDR3 length: 18 residues. The study, taken as a whole, reports: Twin sharing of out-of-frame TCR alpha was underestimated by models in monozygotic pairs. Twins shared out-of-frame alpha sequences with excess low generation probability. There were fewer insertions in abundant cord blood beta clonotypes, but memory repertoires showed no such pattern.

This clonotype was recorded a few times. Its specificity is unknown. Each CDR3 protein gets one entry after TCRdb re-called the 5' RACE reads with MiXCR. The sample lists some 630,000 distinct CDR3 sequences; roughly 6.6% were seen once. The sample was also linked to a second study, of yellow fever vaccine responses in identical twins.

The clonotype originates from a woman younger than 35 in good health. The sample comprised PBMCs. The chain recombines TRBV29-1 with TRBJ2-1, with 7 nucleotides matching TRBD2. The CDR3 sequence is CSVEDWGQEGGLNNEQFF. CDR3 in DNA: TGCAGCGTTGAAGATTGGGGCCAGGAGGGAGGGCTGAACAATGAGCAGTTCTTC.